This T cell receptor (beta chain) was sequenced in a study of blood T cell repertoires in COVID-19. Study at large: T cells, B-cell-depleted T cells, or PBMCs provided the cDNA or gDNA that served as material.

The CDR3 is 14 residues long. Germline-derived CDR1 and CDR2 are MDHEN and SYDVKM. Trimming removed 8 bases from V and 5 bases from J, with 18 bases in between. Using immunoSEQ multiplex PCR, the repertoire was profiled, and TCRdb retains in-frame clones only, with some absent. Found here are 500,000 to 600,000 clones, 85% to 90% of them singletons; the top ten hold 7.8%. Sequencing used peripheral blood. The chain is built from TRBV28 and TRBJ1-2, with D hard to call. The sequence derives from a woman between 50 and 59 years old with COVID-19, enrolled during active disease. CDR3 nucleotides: TGTGCCAGCCAACCCCTCAACCCCCAGTATGGCTACACCTTC. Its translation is CASQPLNPQYGYTF.